The 9 T cell receptor beta chains below come from one sample, sequenced in a study of OX40 agonist ivuxolimab in advanced cancers. Assay used: immunoSEQ multiplex PCR; TCRdb lists only in-frame clones, some missing. This sample yields roughly 55,000 clones, of which roughly three quarters are seen a single time; under 4.5% belongs to the top ten. Here the sequenced sample was CD4+ or CD8+ T cells sorted from blood, taken in a trial of the OX40 agonist ivuxolimab. The receptors originated from an adult with an advanced solid tumor such as melanoma, head and neck, liver or kidney cancer.

The chain uses TRBV7-2 and TRBJ2-2; 14 nucleotides match TRBD2. This CDR3 has 16 amino acids. J gave up 5 bases and V 5 bases, and 4 bases lay outside the gene matches. Per the germline V gene, CDR1 is SGHTA and CDR2 is FQGNSA. The CDR3 nucleotides read TGTGCCAGCAGCAGCGGACTAGCGGGAGGAACCGGGGAGCTGTTTTTT. Protein product: CASSSGLAGGTGELFF.

The V and J genes are TRBV6-6 and TRBJ1-1; no firm D call. This CDR3 region has 14 residues. The germline V gene has CDR1 MNHNY and CDR2 SVGAGI (reference sequence). Trimming removed 5 bases from V and 7 bases from J, with 17 bases in between. CDR3 amino acids: CASSQSAGMNEAFF. DNA of the CDR3: TGTGCCAGCAGTCAGAGCGCGGGGATGAATGAAGCTTTCTTT.

V and J are TRBV7-2 and TRBJ2-7, with TRBD2 as a possible D gene (6 bases). The germline V and J ends were trimmed by 5 bases and 2 bases, with 13 bases remaining between them. CDR3 length equals 14 residues. CDR1 is SGHTA, CDR2 FQGNSA, per germline. In nucleotides, the CDR3 is TGTGCCAGCAGCCCCCCGGGGGTTCCCTACGAGCAGTACTTC. This sequence encodes CASSPPGVPYEQYF.

The V gene is TRBV11-2, the J gene TRBJ2-7, with a possible D match to TRBD1 (5 bases). Germline values: CDR1 SGHAT, CDR2 FQNNGV. V lost 3 bases, J lost 6 bases, and 12 bases lay in between. The CDR3 runs to 13 residues. The CDR3 DNA follows: TGTGCCAGCAGCTTCCCAGGGCCGGCCGAGCAGTACTTC. Protein: CASSFPGPAEQYF.

The chain uses TRBV4-1 and TRBJ1-2, with D possibly matching TRBD1 (5 bases). The germline V gene encodes CDR1 MGHRA and CDR2 YSYEKL. Trimming removed 1 base at V and 3 bases at J, with 9 bases between. The CDR3 loop spans 14 amino acids. The CDR3 sequence: CASSQGRGDYGYTF. CDR3 coding DNA: TGCGCCAGCAGCCAAGGCCGGGGGGACTATGGCTACACCTTC.

This sequence joins TRBV28 and TRBJ2-6; possibly TRBD1 for D (6 bases). The CDR3 runs 16 residues. Germline-derived CDR1 and CDR2 are MDHEN and SYDVKM. The V gene lost 5 bases and the J gene lost 2 bases, with 13 bases spanning the gap. CDR3 DNA sequence: TGTGCCAGCAGTCCCGCCCCAGGGGCTGGGGCCAACGTCCTGACTTTC. Protein: CASSPAPGAGANVLTF.

This clone was seen a few times. The rearrangement links TRBV6-5 to TRBJ2-5; D unclear. The germline V gene has CDR1 MNHEY and CDR2 SVGAGI. The CDR3 length is 11 residues. The V end lost 3 bases, the J end lost 4 bases, and 3 bases lay between the germline ends. The CDR3 region has the DNA TGTGCCAGCAGTTATTTAGAGACCCAGTACTTC. Its translation: CASSYLETQYF.

The genes are TRBV6-5 and TRBJ1-1, with D possibly matching TRBD1 (5 bases). The CDR3 runs 13 residues. V gave up 6 bases and J gave up 5 bases, with 13 bases separating them. In germline, CDR1 is MNHEY, CDR2 SVGAGI. The CDR3 DNA sequence: TGTGCCAGCAGGGTCAGGGAGGCGACTGAAGCTTTCTTT. Translation gives CASRVREATEAFF.

The chain employs TRBV9 and TRBJ1-5; TRBD1 agrees at 7 bases. With 3 bases clipped from V and 0 bases from J, the junction kept 3 bases outside the gene matches. CDR1 is SGDLS and CDR2 is YYNGEE in the germline V gene. This CDR3 contains 15 residues. CDR3 DNA sequence: TGTGCCAGCAGCGGAGGGACAGCTAGCAATCAGCCCCAGCATTTT. Its translation is CASSGGTASNQPQHF. Full variable domain (remainder filled in from reference TRBV9 and TRBJ1-5): DSGVTQTPKHLITATGQRVTLRCSPRSGDLSVYWYQQSLDQGLQFLIQYYNGEERAKGNILERFSAQQFPDLHSELNLSSLELGDSALYFCASSGGTASNQPQHFGDGTRLSIL.